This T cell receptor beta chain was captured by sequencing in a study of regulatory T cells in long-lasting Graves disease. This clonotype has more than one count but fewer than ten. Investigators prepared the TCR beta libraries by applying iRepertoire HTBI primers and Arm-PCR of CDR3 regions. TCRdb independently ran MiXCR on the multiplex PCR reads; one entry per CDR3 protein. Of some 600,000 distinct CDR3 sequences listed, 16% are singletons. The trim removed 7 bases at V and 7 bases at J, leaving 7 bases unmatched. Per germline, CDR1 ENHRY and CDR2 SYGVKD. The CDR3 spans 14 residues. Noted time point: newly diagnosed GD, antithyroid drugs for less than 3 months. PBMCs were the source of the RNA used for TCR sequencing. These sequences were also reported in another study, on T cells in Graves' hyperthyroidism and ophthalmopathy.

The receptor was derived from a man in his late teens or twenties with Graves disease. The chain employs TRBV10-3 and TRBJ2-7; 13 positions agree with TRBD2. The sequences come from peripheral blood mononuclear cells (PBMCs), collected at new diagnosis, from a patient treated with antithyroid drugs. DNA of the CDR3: TGTGCCATCACCACAGGACTAGCGGGGGCTGAGCAGTACTTC. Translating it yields CAITTGLAGAEQYF.